This TCR beta chain was sequenced in a study of cytomegalovirus exposure and HLA in healthy donors. Germline assignment: CDR1 MGHRA and CDR2 YSYEKL. The CDR3 spans 14 residues. The V end was cut by 5 bases, the J end by 1 base, with 11 bases between. The PCR used 60 Vbeta and 13 Jbeta primers. Here immunoSEQ multiplex PCR was the method, and the copy in TCRdb shows in-frame clones only, minus some. Altogether about 150,000 clones are present, approximately 87% being singletons, with the ten largest covering 5.2%. About this clone: Its antigen is not known.

Findings and caveats of the study: Later analysis reportedly placed an Asian-associated ancestry cluster below the roughly 680-donor mean in N-insertions.

This sequence joins TRBV4-1 and TRBJ2-5, with D maybe TRBD1 (5 bases). The clonotype originates from a woman aged 25 to 39 in good health and CMV-seronegative. The sequenced sample consisted of PBMCs. Here the CDR3 DNA reads TGCGCCAGCAGCAGACAGATTCTCCAAGAGACCCAGTACTTC. This codes for CASSRQILQETQYF.